This T cell receptor beta chain appears in the sequencing data of a study of OX40 agonist ivuxolimab in advanced cancers. On the study more broadly: Averaging roughly 60 years in age, with a range of roughly 20 to 90, the cohort was approximately 83% male. Past anti-PD-1, anti-PD-L1 or anti-CTLA-4 therapy was accepted, and roughly 37% had received some. Two patients with cutaneous melanoma and one with hepatocellular carcinoma, three in total, showed partial responses.

Note on this clone: Its antigen is as yet unknown.

Per germline, CDR1 LNHDA and CDR2 SQIVND (reference sequence). The CDR3 is made up of 14 amino acids. V shed 4 bases, J shed 6 bases, and the junction held 9 bases outside the gene matches. Sequencing used immunoSEQ multiplex PCR; TCRdb keeps in-frame clones, though not all of them. This sample has fewer than 100,000 clones, with roughly 88% found just once. Study-level points and caveats: At doses 0.1 to 3.0 mg/kg, CD4+ and CD8+ clones expanded.

The specimen comprised CD4+ or CD8+ T cells sorted from blood, sampled in a trial of the OX40 agonist ivuxolimab. The gene calls are TRBV19 and TRBJ2-7; 7 bases agree with TRBD1. The sequence was obtained from an adult with an advanced solid tumor such as melanoma, head and neck, liver or kidney cancer. The CDR3 nucleotides read TGTGCCAGTAGTAAACAGGGGAACCCTTCCGAGCAGTACTTC. Translating gives CASSKQGNPSEQYF.